Below, 24 T cell receptor beta chains from the same sample are listed, as sequenced in a study of shared clonotypes between healthy human individuals. Sequenced by immunoSEQ multiplex PCR; TCRdb stores in-frame clones only, minus some. The table has about 680,000 clones, over 65% seen once; the top ten hold 1.5% to 2%. The source material was memory CD4+ T cells sorted from blood. Stated subset: CD45RA-negative fraction. The receptors shown here come from a woman in her twenties or thirties in good health.

This clone was observed a handful of times. This chain joins TRBV28 and TRBJ1-2, with D maybe TRBD1 (6 bases). Trimming took 4 bases from V and 1 from J, leaving 13 bases between them. This CDR3 is 15 amino acids long. The germline gives CDR1 MDHEN, CDR2 SYDVKM. CDR3 amino acids: CASSSETGFNYGYTF. CDR3 nucleotides: TGTGCCAGCAGTTCGGAGACAGGTTTTAACTATGGCTACACCTTC.

This clone was detected once. This chain links TRBV19 with TRBJ2-7; 7 bases map to TRBD2. Trimming took 6 bases from V and 5 from J; bases not matched to a gene: 16. The CDR3 has 16 amino acids. Germline CDR1 is LNHDA and CDR2 is SQIVND (reference sequence). CDR3 in DNA: TGTGCCAGTAGGTCAACCGGGACTAACACTATGGACGAGCAGTACTTC. Translation gives CASRSTGTNTMDEQYF. Variable domain in full (rest from reference TRBV19 and TRBJ2-7): DGGITQSPKYLFRKEGQNVTLSCEQNLNHDAMYWYRQDPGQGLRLIYYSQIVNDFQKGDIAEGYSVSREKKESFPLTVTSAQKNPTAFYLCASRSTGTNTMDEQYFGPGTRLTVT.

This clone was recorded once. This chain links TRBV7-6 with TRBJ2-7, with unresolved D. Trimming cost V 1 base and J 3 bases, with 16 bases left between them. CDR3 size: 16 residues. Germline V gives CDR1 SGHVS, CDR2 FNYEAQ. CDR3 amino acids: CASSLVSVGAYYEQYF. The CDR3 coding sequence is TGTGCCAGCAGCTTAGTATCCGTCGGCGCGTACTACGAGCAGTACTTC.

The V call is TRBV2, the J call TRBJ1-1, with a weak D call TRBD1 (5 bases). V was pared by 4 bases and J by 10 bases, with 10 bases between. The CDR3 spans 11 residues. Germline V gene lookup returns CDR1 SNHLY and CDR2 FYNNEI. The CDR3 region is CASSGGTGAFF. DNA for the CDR3: TGTGCCAGCAGTGGAGGGACCGGAGCTTTCTTT.

V usage is TRBV19 and J usage is TRBJ2-3; unclear D gene. From germline, CDR1 is LNHDA and CDR2 SQIVND (reference sequence). The CDR3 spans 13 residues. With 8 bases removed from V and 4 bases from J, the gap between germline ends came to 13 bases. The CDR3 reads CASSVVIADTQYF. The DNA of the CDR3 is TGTGCCAGTTCTGTTGTCATCGCAGATACGCAGTATTTT.

Note on this clone: Other DNA sequences in the same sample also yield this CDR3. The genes are TRBV14 and TRBJ1-1; D is undetermined. V lost 2 bases and J 0 bases, leaving 4 bases between the germline ends. Per germline, CDR1 SGHDN and CDR2 FVKESK. The CDR3 runs to 13 residues. The CDR3 coding sequence is TGTGCCAGCAGCCAACATATGAACACTGAAGCTTTCTTT. It specifies CASSQHMNTEAFF.

The chain joins TRBV7-8 to TRBJ2-7, with D perhaps matching TRBD1 (5 bases). With 1 base removed from V and 2 bases from J, the gap between germline ends came to 12 bases. Looked up from germline, CDR1 is SGHVS and CDR2 is FQNEAQ. The CDR3 runs 15 residues. The CDR3, as DNA: TGTGCCAGCAGCTTAGTGCTACAGGCTCCCTACGAGCAGTACTTC. This translates into CASSLVLQAPYEQYF.

The chain links TRBV28 to TRBJ1-2, with D perhaps TRBD1 (6 bases). CDR3 length: 14 residues. Germline CDR1 reads MDHEN; CDR2 reads SYDVKM. With 6 bases removed from V and 8 bases from J, the gap between germline ends came to 19 bases. The CDR3 bases are TGTGCCAGCAGGGCCGGACAGCACAAGGAAGGCTACACCTTC. Translating it yields CASRAGQHKEGYTF.

CDR3 sequence reads: CASRSDRGTDTQYF. The CDR3 DNA reads TGTGCCAGCAGGTCGGACAGGGGGACAGATACGCAGTATTTT. The chain links TRBV7-9 to TRBJ2-3; 10 bases are shared with TRBD1. CDR1 and CDR2 (germline): SEHNR, FQNEAQ (reference sequence). The CDR3 is 14 amino acids. V shed 6 bases, J shed 3 bases, and the junction held 3 bases outside the gene matches.

The chain recombines TRBV11-2 with TRBJ2-7, with no clear D. V lost 0 bases and J lost 4, with 1 base in between. Germline V CDR1 and CDR2: SGHAT, FQNNGV. The CDR3 is 11 amino acids. The CDR3 DNA sequence: TGTGCCAGCAGCTTAGAATACGAGCAGTACTTC. Protein product: CASSLEYEQYF.

The chain links TRBV15 to TRBJ2-2, with D tentatively TRBD1 (5 bases). In germline, CDR1 is LNHNV, CDR2 YYDKDF (reference sequence). Trimming left V 1 base short and J 0 bases short, with 9 bases between. The CDR3 runs 16 residues. CDR3 in amino acids: CATSRGRTPNTGELFF. In nucleotides, the CDR3 is TGTGCCACCAGCAGAGGACGGACACCGAACACCGGGGAGCTGTTTTTT.

The genes are TRBV29-1 and TRBJ2-7, with 8 bases matching TRBD1. CDR1 and CDR2 from the germline V gene are SQVTM and ANQGSEA. V dropped 7 bases and J dropped 5; count of bases not matched to a gene: 4. The CDR3 is made up of 11 amino acids. CDR3 in amino acids: CSARTGHEQYF. The CDR3 DNA reads as TGCAGCGCGAGGACAGGGCACGAGCAGTACTTC.

In its sample, this clone was seen a few times. The chain employs TRBV27 and TRBJ2-4, with D perhaps matching TRBD1 or TRBD2 (5 bases each). V lost 4 bases, J lost 1 base, and 14 bases lay in between. The CDR3 contains 16 residues. Germline V lookup: CDR1 MNHEY, CDR2 SMNVEV (reference sequence). CDR3 amino acids: CASSSGPSWAKNIQYF. The CDR3 DNA reads as TGTGCCAGCAGTTCGGGACCGTCCTGGGCCAAAAACATTCAGTACTTC.

This clone was recorded at least ten times. The genes are TRBV27 and TRBJ2-1; the match to TRBD2 covers 7 bases. Unmatched junction bases numbered 10, after V lost 8 bases and J lost 0 bases. The germline CDR1 and CDR2 sequences are MNHEY and SMNVEV (reference sequence). CDR3 length: 16 residues. The CDR3 reads CASAPQGGSSYNEQFF. CDR3 bases: TGTGCCAGCGCTCCCCAGGGCGGGAGCTCCTACAATGAGCAGTTCTTC.

This clone is a singleton in its sample. The chain links TRBV5-8 to TRBJ2-3; no definite D call. V was clipped by 0 bases and J by 4 bases, with 15 bases between them. This CDR3 has 16 residues. The germline gives CDR1 SGHTS, CDR2 YDEGEE. The CDR3 loop reads CASSLGASNRADTQYF. Here the CDR3 DNA reads TGTGCCAGCAGCTTGGGGGCTAGTAATCGGGCAGATACGCAGTATTTT.

This clone has a single count. The V and J genes are TRBV27 and TRBJ1-3; 8 bases line up with TRBD1. This CDR3 region has 15 residues. Germline trimming cut 6 bases from V and 2 bases from J; bases unmatched to any gene: 6. Per the germline V gene, CDR1 is MNHEY and CDR2 is SMNVEV (reference sequence). The CDR3 sequence is CASRLQGATGNTIYF. CDR3 sequence (DNA): TGTGCCAGCAGGCTTCAGGGGGCTACTGGAAACACCATATATTTT.

The chain carries TRBV4-2 and TRBJ2-2; perhaps TRBD2 as D (5 bases). CDR1 is LGHNA, CDR2 YNFKEQ, per germline. V lost 1 base and J lost 4, with 10 bases in between. The CDR3 runs to 15 residues. The CDR3 nucleotides read TGTGCCAGCAGCCAAGGTGGGAGCGGCACCGGGGAGCTGTTTTTT. Its protein is CASSQGGSGTGELFF.

For this clone: The sample carries other DNA sequences with the same CDR3. The rearrangement joins TRBV27 to TRBJ2-3; D ambiguous. This CDR3 has 11 amino acids. V was pared by 3 bases and J by 5 bases, with 3 bases between. Germline assignment: CDR1 MNHEY and CDR2 SMNVEV (reference sequence). CDR3 nucleotides: TGTGCCAGCAGTTTGGGAGATACGCAGTATTTT. It translates to CASSLGDTQYF.

This chain joins TRBV2 and TRBJ2-7; 9 bases are a match to TRBD1. This CDR3 is 15 amino acids long. CDR1 is SNHLY and CDR2 is FYNNEI in the germline V gene. J was trimmed by 7 bases and V by 5 bases; bases with no gene match: 12. The CDR3 DNA reads as TGTGCCAGCAGTAGACGGGACAGGGCATTTCTGGAGCAGTACTTC. It yields the protein CASSRRDRAFLEQYF. The full variable domain, rest sourced from reference TRBV2 and TRBJ2-7, is EPEVTQTPSHQVTQMGQEVILRCVPISNHLYFYWYRQILGQKVEFLVSFYNNEISEKSEIFDDQFSVERPDGSNFTLKIRSTKLEDSAMYFCASSRRDRAFLEQYFGPGTRLTVT.

The DNA for the CDR3 is TGTGCCAGCAGTCCCCAAGCTGGCCGGAACAAAGAGACCCAGTACTTC. This translates into CASSPQAGRNKETQYF. The chain combines TRBV7-6 with TRBJ2-5; D call uncertain. The ends were cut back, 6 bases at V and 3 bases at J, with 20 bases in the middle. This CDR3 has 16 residues. Germline-derived CDR1 and CDR2 are SGHVS and FNYEAQ.

The chain links TRBV28 to TRBJ2-7; 7 bases line up with TRBD2. V was clipped by 3 bases and J by 1 base; unmatched bases: 6. Germline values: CDR1 MDHEN, CDR2 SYDVKM. The CDR3 spans 15 residues. The CDR3 sequence is CASSFVSGVSYEQYF. The CDR3 DNA reads TGTGCCAGCAGTTTTGTAAGCGGGGTATCCTACGAGCAGTACTTC.

The chain carries TRBV10-3 and TRBJ2-3; 8 bases agree with TRBD2. This CDR3 is built from 14 residues. V lost 6 bases to trimming and J lost 3 bases; unmatched junction nucleotides: 5. In germline, CDR1 is ENHRY, CDR2 SYGVKD. This CDR3 is CAIREREQTDTQYF. In nucleotides, the CDR3 is TGTGCCATCAGGGAGCGGGAGCAAACAGATACGCAGTATTTT.

The rearrangement links TRBV7-9 to TRBJ2-5; 11 bases line up with TRBD2. V lost 3 bases to trimming and J lost 4 bases; unmatched junction nucleotides: 1. In germline, CDR1 is SEHNR, CDR2 FQNEAQ (reference sequence). The CDR3 loop spans 14 amino acids. CDR3 bases: TGTGCCAGCAGCTTTACTAGCGGGAGAGAGACCCAGTACTTC. Protein product: CASSFTSGRETQYF.

This clone was observed a handful of times. The J gene is TRBJ1-1, the V gene TRBV7-9; D gene uncertain. Germline V gene data show CDR1 as SEHNR and CDR2 as FQNEAQ (reference sequence). The CDR3 totals 14 residues. Trimming cost V 2 bases and J 3 bases, with 10 bases left between them. As DNA, the CDR3 is TGTGCCAGCAGCTTACGGGAGGCACACACTGAAGCTTTCTTT. Its translation is CASSLREAHTEAFF.